What follows are 8 T cell receptor beta chains derived from one specimen sequenced in a study of CD8 T cells in Susac syndrome. An amount of RNA that ranged from roughly 0.5 to 1 ug was reverse transcribed with random hexamers. Each CDR3 protein is one row after TCRdb ran MiXCR on the immunoSEQ multiplex PCR reads. This table holds around 200,000 distinct CDR3 sequences, 95% found once. Sequencing was carried out using CD4+ T cells from PBMCs. Receptor source: a human donor with multiple sclerosis.

The chain recombines TRBV19 with TRBJ1-5; D is ambiguous. In germline, CDR1 is LNHDA, CDR2 SQIVND (reference sequence). The CDR3 is made up of 13 amino acids. Trimming took off 5 bases at V and 6 bases at J, with 11 bases between the two ends. This CDR3 reads CASSASRGQPQHF. The CDR3 coding sequence is TGTGCCAGTAGTGCCTCGCGGGGTCAGCCCCAGCATTTT.

The chain uses TRBV3-1 and TRBJ1-2; D gene uncertain. From germline, CDR1 is LGHDT and CDR2 YNNKEL (reference sequence). This CDR3 contains 11 residues. Trimming removed 3 bases from V and 6 bases from J, with 5 bases in between. DNA of the CDR3: TGTGCCAGCAGCCATACGGATGGCTACACCTTC. Translated: CASSHTDGYTF.

J is TRBJ1-2 and V is TRBV29-1; a weak D match, TRBD1 (5 bases). CDR1 is SQVTM and CDR2 is ANQGSEA in the germline V gene. The length of the CDR3 is 13 residues. V lost 3 bases and J 4 bases, leaving 12 bases between the germline ends. The DNA of the CDR3 is TGCAGCGTTGAGGGGGACTGGCCCTATGGCTACACCTTC. It translates to CSVEGDWPYGYTF.

The rearrangement uses TRBV7-9 and TRBJ1-6; no firm D call. The V end was cut by 5 bases, the J end by 12 bases, with 14 bases between. The V gene's germline CDR1 is SEHNR and CDR2 FQNEAQ (reference sequence). This CDR3 spans 13 amino acids. CDR3 DNA: TGTGCCAGCAGCCACGGTCGACAAAGACCCCTCCACTTT. Its protein is CASSHGRQRPLHF.

This chain joins TRBV20-1 and TRBJ1-6; TRBD1 matches 8 bases. The V gene end was trimmed by 0 bases and the J gene end by 9 bases; junction bases not matched to a gene: 7. Germline assignment: CDR1 DFQATT and CDR2 SNEGSKA (reference sequence). The CDR3 runs to 15 residues. The CDR3 sequence is CSARDRTGGISPLHF. The CDR3 DNA follows: TGCAGTGCTAGAGATCGAACAGGGGGAATTTCACCCCTCCACTTT.

The genes are TRBV30 and TRBJ2-7; TRBD2 matches at 8 bases. The CDR3 has 14 amino acids. V lost 2 bases to trimming and J lost 0 bases; unmatched junction nucleotides: 3. Per germline, CDR1 GTSNPN and CDR2 SVGIG (reference sequence). The CDR3 protein is CAWSRGGSSYEQYV. The CDR3 DNA reads as TGTGCCTGGAGTCGGGGGGGTAGCTCCTACGAGCAGTACGTC.

The chain is built from TRBV7-6 and TRBJ1-2; no firm D call. Germline CDR1 SGHVS, CDR2 FNYEAQ. The CDR3 length is 14 residues. V lost 3 bases, J lost 4 bases, and 12 bases lay in between. CDR3 sequence reads: CASSLLQLGYGYTF. The DNA for the CDR3 is TGTGCCAGCAGCTTGCTCCAATTGGGCTATGGCTACACCTTC.

This rearrangement joins TRBV6-5 to TRBJ1-2; D not resolved. This CDR3 spans 15 amino acids. The V end lost 4 bases, the J end lost 4 bases, and 16 bases lay between the germline ends. Germline-derived CDR1 and CDR2 are MNHEY and SVGAGI. The CDR3 sequence: CASSSPVRLGYGYTF. In DNA, the CDR3 is TGTGCCAGCAGTTCCCCCGTAAGACTAGGCTATGGCTACACCTTC.